The clone carrying this TCR beta chain showed up many times. This sample is drawn from a study of T cell repertoires in cytomegalovirus infection. Using its own MiXCR run on the reads, TCRdb lists one record per CDR3 protein. The sample contains more than 500,000 distinct CDR3 sequences, 16% of which appear only once. CDR1 is SEHNR and CDR2 is FQNEAQ in the germline V gene (reference sequence). With V trimmed by 5 bases and J by 1 base, 10 bases remained unmatched. The CDR3 is 17 residues long. The chain recombines TRBV7-9 with TRBJ2-1, with 8 bases fitting TRBD2. This receptor was taken from a human donor in good health (CMV status not recorded). Some clones in this sample may be carry-over from other donors' samples. Sequencing used CD8+ T cells from PBMCs. The CDR3 DNA is TGTGCCAGCAGCCCAAATCGCGGGGGGATTTCCTACAATGAGCAGTTCTTC. This translates into CASSPNRGGISYNEQFF.